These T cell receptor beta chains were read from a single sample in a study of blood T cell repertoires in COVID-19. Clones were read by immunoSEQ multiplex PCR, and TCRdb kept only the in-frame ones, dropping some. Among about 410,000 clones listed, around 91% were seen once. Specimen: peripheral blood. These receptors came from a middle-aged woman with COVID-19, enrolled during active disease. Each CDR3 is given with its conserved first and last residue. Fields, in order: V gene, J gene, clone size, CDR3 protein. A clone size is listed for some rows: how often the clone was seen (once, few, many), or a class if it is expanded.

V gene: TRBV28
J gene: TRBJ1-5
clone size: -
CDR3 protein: CASSINQPQHF

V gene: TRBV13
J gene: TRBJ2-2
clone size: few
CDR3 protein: CASSLGQATGELFF

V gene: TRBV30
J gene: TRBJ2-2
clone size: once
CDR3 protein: CACGGQGFTGELFF

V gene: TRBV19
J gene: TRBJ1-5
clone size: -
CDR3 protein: CASSRTENSNQPQHF

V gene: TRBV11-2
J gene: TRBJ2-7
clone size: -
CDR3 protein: CASSLIPDTVSSYEQYF

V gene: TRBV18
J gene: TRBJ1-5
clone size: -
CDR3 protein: CASSPPLGEGQPQHF

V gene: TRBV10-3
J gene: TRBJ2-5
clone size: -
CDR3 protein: CAISDPRTPGETQYF

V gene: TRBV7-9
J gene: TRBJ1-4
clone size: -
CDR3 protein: CASSLGRTQTNEKLFF

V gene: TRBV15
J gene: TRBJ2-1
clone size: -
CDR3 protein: CATSRPGLLADFYNEQFF

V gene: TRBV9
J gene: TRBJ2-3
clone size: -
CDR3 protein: CASSVEVTSTDTQYF

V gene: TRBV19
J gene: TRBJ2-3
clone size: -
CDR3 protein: CASSLQRSASTDTQYF

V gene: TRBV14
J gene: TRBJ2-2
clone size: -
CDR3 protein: CASSRWTGGTPSATTGELFF